This is a list of T cell receptor beta chains from one sample in a study of technical replicates of blood from four donors. TCRdb's table, derived via immunoSEQ multiplex PCR, lists solely in-frame clones and lacks some. This sample yields about 56,000 clones, of which almost 95% are seen a single time; about 4.5% belongs to the top ten. Sample: PBMCs. The receptors shown here come from a human donor in good health. Some clones in this sample may be carry-over from other donors' samples. The CDR3 runs from the conserved cysteine through the conserved F or W. A D gene is named only where the DNA matches it firmly. Clone size is shown for a subset of rows, as once, few, many or a class of expanded clone.

j_gene | d_gene | abundance | v_gene | CDR3aa | CDR3nt
TRBJ2-7 | NA | NA | TRBV7-7 | CASSSDSWGEQYF | TGTGCCAGCAGCTCGGACAGCTGGGGGGAGCAGTACTTC
TRBJ1-1 | NA | NA | TRBV7-8 | CASSLRENTEAFF | TGTGCCAGCAGCTTACGGGAAAACACTGAAGCTTTCTTT
TRBJ2-1 | NA | NA | TRBV30 | CAWSSRGANEQFF | TGTGCCTGGAGTAGCCGGGGGGCCAATGAGCAGTTCTTC
TRBJ2-2 | TRBD1 | few | TRBV5-1 | CASSRDRIFAGELFF | TGCGCCAGCTCCCGGGACAGAATTTTTGCCGGGGAGCTGTTTTTT
TRBJ1-5 | NA | NA | TRBV2 | CASSGNSRNQPQHF | TGTGCCAGCAGCGGAAACAGCCGCAATCAGCCCCAGCATTTT
TRBJ2-7 | TRBD1 | NA | TRBV29-1 | CSVGDRGRGEQYF | TGCAGCGTTGGGGACAGGGGGCGAGGCGAGCAGTACTTC
TRBJ2-3 | NA | NA | TRBV7-2 | CASSPNGGVVDTQYF | TGTGCCAGCAGCCCGAATGGCGGGGTCGTAGATACGCAGTATTTT
TRBJ1-6 | NA | medium-sized | TRBV30 | CAWSPPGAENSPLHF | TGTGCCTGGAGTCCCCCAGGGGCGGAGAATTCACCCCTCCACTTT
TRBJ1-2 | NA | NA | TRBV5-1 | CASSLVAGTNYGYTF | TGCGCCAGCAGCTTGGTGGCAGGAACTAACTATGGCTACACCTTC
TRBJ2-1 | NA | NA | TRBV4-2 | CASSQGGPLYNEQFF | TGTGCCAGCAGCCAAGGCGGGCCACTCTACAATGAGCAGTTCTTC
TRBJ2-3 | NA | NA | TRBV27 | CVTGSRWGTQYF | TGTGTCACAGGGTCCCGGTGGGGTACGCAGTATTTT
TRBJ2-3 | NA | NA | TRBV23-1 | CASRTPPRQGPQYF | TGCGCCAGCAGGACTCCCCCCCGTCAGGGTCCGCAGTATTTT
TRBJ2-2 | NA | NA | TRBV5-1 | CASRTGNTGELFF | TGCGCCAGCAGGACAGGGAACACCGGGGAGCTGTTTTTT
TRBJ1-1 | TRBD1 | NA | TRBV14 | CASSPGQGSAEAFF | TGTGCCAGCAGCCCGGGACAGGGTTCCGCTGAAGCTTTCTTT
TRBJ2-3 | TRBD2 | NA | TRBV9 | CASSPGGGPDTQYF | TGTGCCAGCAGCCCCGGGGGAGGGCCGGATACGCAGTATTTT
TRBJ2-4 | NA | NA | TRBV7-2 | CASSLEGGAVQGAKNIQYF | TGTGCCAGCAGCTTAGAGGGTGGGGCGGTGCAAGGTGCCAAAAACATTCAGTACTTC
TRBJ2-5 | TRBD1 | NA | TRBV10-3 | CAISSGTGSQETQYF | TGTGCCATCAGCTCCGGGACAGGGTCTCAAGAGACCCAGTACTTC
TRBJ2-1 | NA | NA | TRBV29-1 | CSGSGQNYNEQFF | TGCAGCGGCAGCGGACAGAACTACAATGAGCAGTTCTTC
TRBJ2-7 | NA | NA | TRBV10-2 | CASGLSFYEQYF | TGCGCCAGCGGGCTCTCATTCTACGAGCAGTACTTC
TRBJ2-5 | NA | NA | TRBV21-1 | CASSNYDRGRRYGETQYF | TGTGCCAGCAGCAACTATGACAGGGGGCGGCGGTACGGGGAGACCCAGTACTTC
TRBJ2-7 | TRBD2 | NA | TRBV11-2 | CASSALAFSYEQYF | TGTGCCAGCAGCGCACTAGCGTTCTCCTACGAGCAGTACTTC
TRBJ1-2 | NA | NA | TRBV9 | CASSTTQGNYGYTF | TGTGCCAGCAGCACTACCCAGGGGAACTATGGCTACACCTTC
TRBJ2-3 | NA | NA | TRBV4-2 | CASSQGESGGTDTQYF | TGTGCCAGCAGCCAAGGAGAAAGTGGGGGGACAGATACGCAGTATTTT
TRBJ1-1 | NA | NA | TRBV11-2 | CASSLVMNTEAFF | TGTGCCAGCAGCTTAGTCATGAACACTGAAGCTTTCTTT
TRBJ1-5 | NA | medium-sized | TRBV4-2 | CASSQNLGASQPQHF | TGTGCCAGCAGCCAAAATTTGGGGGCGAGTCAGCCCCAGCATTTT
TRBJ2-7 | NA | NA | TRBV7-3 | CASSPGLDRLTYEQYF | TGTGCCAGCAGCCCAGGGTTGGACCGCCTTACCTACGAGCAGTACTTC
TRBJ2-6 | TRBD1 | NA | TRBV5-1 | CASAAGQGLAGANVLTF | TGCGCCAGTGCGGCGGGACAGGGGTTAGCTGGGGCCAACGTCCTGACTTTC
TRBJ2-7 | TRBD2 | NA | TRBV4-3 | CASSRQRGYTYEQYF | TGCGCCAGCAGCCGTCAGCGGGGGTACACCTACGAGCAGTACTTC
TRBJ2-1 | TRBD2 | NA | TRBV29-1 | CSVEGLLAYNEQFF | TGCAGCGTTGAAGGGTTACTAGCGTACAATGAGCAGTTCTTC
TRBJ2-1 | TRBD2 | medium-sized | TRBV5-1 | CASSQSGGYNEQFF | TGCGCCAGCAGCCAGAGCGGGGGCTACAATGAGCAGTTCTTC
TRBJ1-2 | TRBD1 | NA | TRBV18 | CASSPVDRGQDGYTF | TGTGCCAGCTCACCAGTCGACAGGGGGCAGGATGGCTACACCTTC
TRBJ1-2 | NA | NA | TRBV29-1 | CSVEGRSQFLNGYTF | TGCAGCGTTGAGGGGAGGTCGCAGTTTTTGAATGGCTACACCTTC
TRBJ2-3 | NA | NA | TRBV2 | CASSGQRVGADTQYF | TGTGCCAGCAGTGGCCAGCGGGTGGGAGCAGATACGCAGTATTTT
TRBJ1-1 | TRBD1 | NA | TRBV5-1 | CASSLGQGLTEAFF | TGCGCCAGCAGCTTGGGACAGGGTTTGACTGAAGCTTTCTTT
TRBJ2-1 | TRBD2 | NA | TRBV7-9 | CASSHWGGSSGNEQFF | TGTGCCAGCAGCCATTGGGGGGGGAGCTCGGGCAATGAGCAGTTCTTC
TRBJ2-3 | NA | NA | TRBV5-1 | CASSLEVATQYF | TGCGCCAGCAGCTTGGAGGTAGCAACGCAGTATTTT
TRBJ2-2 | TRBD2 | NA | TRBV7-9 | CASSSSGGGPGGELFF | TGTGCCAGCAGCTCCTCTGGGGGAGGGCCTGGCGGGGAGCTGTTTTTT
TRBJ2-2 | NA | once | TRBV2 | CASTPGGRESLLFF | TGTGCCAGCACTCCAGGAGGGCGGGAATCTTTGCTGTTTTTT
TRBJ2-2 | TRBD2 | NA | TRBV7-8 | CASSMGLAATGELFF | TGTGCCAGCAGCATGGGACTAGCGGCCACCGGGGAGCTGTTTTTT
TRBJ1-6 | TRBD1 | once | TRBV18 | CASSPQDRGRSPLHF | TGTGCCAGCTCACCACAGGACAGGGGTCGTTCACCCCTCCACTTT
TRBJ2-1 | TRBD2 | NA | TRBV4-2 | CASSQADSGVGNEQFF | TGTGCCAGCAGCCAAGCGGATAGCGGGGTCGGGAATGAGCAGTTCTTC
TRBJ2-5 | TRBD1 | NA | TRBV7-6 | CASSLRGNQETQYF | TGTGCCAGCAGCCTCAGGGGGAACCAAGAGACCCAGTACTTC
TRBJ1-1 | NA | NA | TRBV20-1 | CSVALEEKAFF | TGCAGCGTAGCTTTGGAGGAGAAAGCTTTCTTT
TRBJ2-3 | TRBD2 | NA | TRBV9 | CASSVTSGNTDTQYF | TGTGCCAGCAGCGTCACTAGCGGGAACACAGATACGCAGTATTTT
TRBJ2-1 | NA | NA | TRBV7-9 | CASSSGLPWNEQFF | TGTGCCAGCAGCTCGGGACTCCCCTGGAATGAGCAGTTCTTC
TRBJ2-4 | NA | NA | TRBV29-1 | CSVEEIPNIQYF | TGCAGCGTTGAAGAAATCCCTAACATTCAGTACTTC
TRBJ1-2 | NA | NA | TRBV15 | CATSKRQAPDYGYTF | TGTGCCACCAGCAAAAGACAGGCTCCAGACTATGGCTACACCTTC
TRBJ1-2 | NA | NA | TRBV19 | CASSPGIANYGYTF | TGTGCCAGTAGCCCAGGGATAGCTAACTATGGCTACACCTTC
TRBJ2-3 | TRBD2 | NA | TRBV2 | CASSLGGVTSTDTQYF | TGTGCCAGCAGCCTGGGAGGGGTAACTAGCACAGATACGCAGTATTTT
TRBJ2-3 | NA | NA | TRBV27 | CASSPGLSTDTQYF | TGTGCCAGCAGTCCCGGACTCAGCACAGATACGCAGTATTTT
TRBJ2-7 | NA | NA | TRBV11-1 | CASSLQGRQYF | TGTGCCAGCAGCCTTCAGGGGAGACAGTACTTC
TRBJ1-1 | TRBD1 | NA | TRBV7-2 | CASSSQGGGTEAFF | TGTGCCAGCAGCTCCCAGGGGGGTGGCACTGAAGCTTTCTTT
TRBJ2-3 | NA | NA | TRBV27 | CATFRADTQYF | TGTGCCACCTTCCGGGCAGATACGCAGTATTTT